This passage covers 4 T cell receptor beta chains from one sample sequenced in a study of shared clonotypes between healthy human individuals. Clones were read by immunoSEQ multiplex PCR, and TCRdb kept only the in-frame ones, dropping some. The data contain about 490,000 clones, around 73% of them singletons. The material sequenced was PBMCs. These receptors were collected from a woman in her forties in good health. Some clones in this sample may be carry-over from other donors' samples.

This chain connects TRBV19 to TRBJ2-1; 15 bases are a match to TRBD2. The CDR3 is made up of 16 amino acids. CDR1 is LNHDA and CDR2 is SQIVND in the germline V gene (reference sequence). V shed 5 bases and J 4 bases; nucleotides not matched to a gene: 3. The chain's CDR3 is CASSGTSGRSYNEQFF. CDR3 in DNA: TGTGCCAGTAGTGGGACTAGCGGGAGGTCTTACAATGAGCAGTTCTTC.

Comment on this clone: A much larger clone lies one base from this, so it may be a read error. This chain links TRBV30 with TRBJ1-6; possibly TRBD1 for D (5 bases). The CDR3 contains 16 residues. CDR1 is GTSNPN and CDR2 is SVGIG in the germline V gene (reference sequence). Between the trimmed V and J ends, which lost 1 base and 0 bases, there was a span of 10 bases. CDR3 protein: CAWSGRDPSYNSPLHF. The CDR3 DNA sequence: TGTGCCTGGAGTGGCCGGGACCCCTCCTATAATTCACCCCTCCACTTT.

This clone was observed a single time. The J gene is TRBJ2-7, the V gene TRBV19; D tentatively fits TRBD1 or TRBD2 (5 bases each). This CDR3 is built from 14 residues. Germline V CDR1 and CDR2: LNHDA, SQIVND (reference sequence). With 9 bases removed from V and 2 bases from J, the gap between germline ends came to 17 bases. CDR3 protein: CASSEGSVTYEQYF. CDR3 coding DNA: TGTGCCAGCAGTGAGGGGTCAGTGACCTACGAGCAGTACTTC.

Here the CDR3 DNA reads TGTGCCTGGAGTGTGATGATCGATTATGGCTACACCTTC. Translation gives CAWSVMIDYGYTF. The chain joins TRBV30 to TRBJ1-2; no clear D. This CDR3 has 13 residues. Trimming took off 0 bases at V and 5 bases at J, with 10 bases between the two ends. Looked up from germline, CDR1 is GTSNPN and CDR2 is SVGIG (reference sequence).